This T cell receptor (beta chain) was obtained from a study of blood T cell repertoires in COVID-19. On the study more broadly: Sources were T cells, B-cell-depleted T cells, or PBMCs; the material itself was cDNA or gDNA.

This CDR3 has 16 amino acids. J lost 2 bases, V lost 4 bases, and 9 bases had no gene match. The germline CDR1 and CDR2 sequences are MNHEY and SMNVEV (reference sequence). This clone was seen a single time. Data came from immunoSEQ multiplex PCR; TCRdb stores just in-frame clones and leaves some out. Among about 120,000 clones, 80% to 90% were seen once, and the ten largest hold approximately 2.3%. The sequence was obtained from a woman in her 50s with acute or convalescent COVID-19. The chain joins TRBV27 to TRBJ2-3; 7 bases align to TRBD1. Sequencing was done on a sample of peripheral blood. The CDR3 loop is CASSYYRDSNTDTQYF. The CDR3 DNA follows: TGTGCCAGCAGTTATTACCGGGACAGCAACACAGATACGCAGTATTTT.